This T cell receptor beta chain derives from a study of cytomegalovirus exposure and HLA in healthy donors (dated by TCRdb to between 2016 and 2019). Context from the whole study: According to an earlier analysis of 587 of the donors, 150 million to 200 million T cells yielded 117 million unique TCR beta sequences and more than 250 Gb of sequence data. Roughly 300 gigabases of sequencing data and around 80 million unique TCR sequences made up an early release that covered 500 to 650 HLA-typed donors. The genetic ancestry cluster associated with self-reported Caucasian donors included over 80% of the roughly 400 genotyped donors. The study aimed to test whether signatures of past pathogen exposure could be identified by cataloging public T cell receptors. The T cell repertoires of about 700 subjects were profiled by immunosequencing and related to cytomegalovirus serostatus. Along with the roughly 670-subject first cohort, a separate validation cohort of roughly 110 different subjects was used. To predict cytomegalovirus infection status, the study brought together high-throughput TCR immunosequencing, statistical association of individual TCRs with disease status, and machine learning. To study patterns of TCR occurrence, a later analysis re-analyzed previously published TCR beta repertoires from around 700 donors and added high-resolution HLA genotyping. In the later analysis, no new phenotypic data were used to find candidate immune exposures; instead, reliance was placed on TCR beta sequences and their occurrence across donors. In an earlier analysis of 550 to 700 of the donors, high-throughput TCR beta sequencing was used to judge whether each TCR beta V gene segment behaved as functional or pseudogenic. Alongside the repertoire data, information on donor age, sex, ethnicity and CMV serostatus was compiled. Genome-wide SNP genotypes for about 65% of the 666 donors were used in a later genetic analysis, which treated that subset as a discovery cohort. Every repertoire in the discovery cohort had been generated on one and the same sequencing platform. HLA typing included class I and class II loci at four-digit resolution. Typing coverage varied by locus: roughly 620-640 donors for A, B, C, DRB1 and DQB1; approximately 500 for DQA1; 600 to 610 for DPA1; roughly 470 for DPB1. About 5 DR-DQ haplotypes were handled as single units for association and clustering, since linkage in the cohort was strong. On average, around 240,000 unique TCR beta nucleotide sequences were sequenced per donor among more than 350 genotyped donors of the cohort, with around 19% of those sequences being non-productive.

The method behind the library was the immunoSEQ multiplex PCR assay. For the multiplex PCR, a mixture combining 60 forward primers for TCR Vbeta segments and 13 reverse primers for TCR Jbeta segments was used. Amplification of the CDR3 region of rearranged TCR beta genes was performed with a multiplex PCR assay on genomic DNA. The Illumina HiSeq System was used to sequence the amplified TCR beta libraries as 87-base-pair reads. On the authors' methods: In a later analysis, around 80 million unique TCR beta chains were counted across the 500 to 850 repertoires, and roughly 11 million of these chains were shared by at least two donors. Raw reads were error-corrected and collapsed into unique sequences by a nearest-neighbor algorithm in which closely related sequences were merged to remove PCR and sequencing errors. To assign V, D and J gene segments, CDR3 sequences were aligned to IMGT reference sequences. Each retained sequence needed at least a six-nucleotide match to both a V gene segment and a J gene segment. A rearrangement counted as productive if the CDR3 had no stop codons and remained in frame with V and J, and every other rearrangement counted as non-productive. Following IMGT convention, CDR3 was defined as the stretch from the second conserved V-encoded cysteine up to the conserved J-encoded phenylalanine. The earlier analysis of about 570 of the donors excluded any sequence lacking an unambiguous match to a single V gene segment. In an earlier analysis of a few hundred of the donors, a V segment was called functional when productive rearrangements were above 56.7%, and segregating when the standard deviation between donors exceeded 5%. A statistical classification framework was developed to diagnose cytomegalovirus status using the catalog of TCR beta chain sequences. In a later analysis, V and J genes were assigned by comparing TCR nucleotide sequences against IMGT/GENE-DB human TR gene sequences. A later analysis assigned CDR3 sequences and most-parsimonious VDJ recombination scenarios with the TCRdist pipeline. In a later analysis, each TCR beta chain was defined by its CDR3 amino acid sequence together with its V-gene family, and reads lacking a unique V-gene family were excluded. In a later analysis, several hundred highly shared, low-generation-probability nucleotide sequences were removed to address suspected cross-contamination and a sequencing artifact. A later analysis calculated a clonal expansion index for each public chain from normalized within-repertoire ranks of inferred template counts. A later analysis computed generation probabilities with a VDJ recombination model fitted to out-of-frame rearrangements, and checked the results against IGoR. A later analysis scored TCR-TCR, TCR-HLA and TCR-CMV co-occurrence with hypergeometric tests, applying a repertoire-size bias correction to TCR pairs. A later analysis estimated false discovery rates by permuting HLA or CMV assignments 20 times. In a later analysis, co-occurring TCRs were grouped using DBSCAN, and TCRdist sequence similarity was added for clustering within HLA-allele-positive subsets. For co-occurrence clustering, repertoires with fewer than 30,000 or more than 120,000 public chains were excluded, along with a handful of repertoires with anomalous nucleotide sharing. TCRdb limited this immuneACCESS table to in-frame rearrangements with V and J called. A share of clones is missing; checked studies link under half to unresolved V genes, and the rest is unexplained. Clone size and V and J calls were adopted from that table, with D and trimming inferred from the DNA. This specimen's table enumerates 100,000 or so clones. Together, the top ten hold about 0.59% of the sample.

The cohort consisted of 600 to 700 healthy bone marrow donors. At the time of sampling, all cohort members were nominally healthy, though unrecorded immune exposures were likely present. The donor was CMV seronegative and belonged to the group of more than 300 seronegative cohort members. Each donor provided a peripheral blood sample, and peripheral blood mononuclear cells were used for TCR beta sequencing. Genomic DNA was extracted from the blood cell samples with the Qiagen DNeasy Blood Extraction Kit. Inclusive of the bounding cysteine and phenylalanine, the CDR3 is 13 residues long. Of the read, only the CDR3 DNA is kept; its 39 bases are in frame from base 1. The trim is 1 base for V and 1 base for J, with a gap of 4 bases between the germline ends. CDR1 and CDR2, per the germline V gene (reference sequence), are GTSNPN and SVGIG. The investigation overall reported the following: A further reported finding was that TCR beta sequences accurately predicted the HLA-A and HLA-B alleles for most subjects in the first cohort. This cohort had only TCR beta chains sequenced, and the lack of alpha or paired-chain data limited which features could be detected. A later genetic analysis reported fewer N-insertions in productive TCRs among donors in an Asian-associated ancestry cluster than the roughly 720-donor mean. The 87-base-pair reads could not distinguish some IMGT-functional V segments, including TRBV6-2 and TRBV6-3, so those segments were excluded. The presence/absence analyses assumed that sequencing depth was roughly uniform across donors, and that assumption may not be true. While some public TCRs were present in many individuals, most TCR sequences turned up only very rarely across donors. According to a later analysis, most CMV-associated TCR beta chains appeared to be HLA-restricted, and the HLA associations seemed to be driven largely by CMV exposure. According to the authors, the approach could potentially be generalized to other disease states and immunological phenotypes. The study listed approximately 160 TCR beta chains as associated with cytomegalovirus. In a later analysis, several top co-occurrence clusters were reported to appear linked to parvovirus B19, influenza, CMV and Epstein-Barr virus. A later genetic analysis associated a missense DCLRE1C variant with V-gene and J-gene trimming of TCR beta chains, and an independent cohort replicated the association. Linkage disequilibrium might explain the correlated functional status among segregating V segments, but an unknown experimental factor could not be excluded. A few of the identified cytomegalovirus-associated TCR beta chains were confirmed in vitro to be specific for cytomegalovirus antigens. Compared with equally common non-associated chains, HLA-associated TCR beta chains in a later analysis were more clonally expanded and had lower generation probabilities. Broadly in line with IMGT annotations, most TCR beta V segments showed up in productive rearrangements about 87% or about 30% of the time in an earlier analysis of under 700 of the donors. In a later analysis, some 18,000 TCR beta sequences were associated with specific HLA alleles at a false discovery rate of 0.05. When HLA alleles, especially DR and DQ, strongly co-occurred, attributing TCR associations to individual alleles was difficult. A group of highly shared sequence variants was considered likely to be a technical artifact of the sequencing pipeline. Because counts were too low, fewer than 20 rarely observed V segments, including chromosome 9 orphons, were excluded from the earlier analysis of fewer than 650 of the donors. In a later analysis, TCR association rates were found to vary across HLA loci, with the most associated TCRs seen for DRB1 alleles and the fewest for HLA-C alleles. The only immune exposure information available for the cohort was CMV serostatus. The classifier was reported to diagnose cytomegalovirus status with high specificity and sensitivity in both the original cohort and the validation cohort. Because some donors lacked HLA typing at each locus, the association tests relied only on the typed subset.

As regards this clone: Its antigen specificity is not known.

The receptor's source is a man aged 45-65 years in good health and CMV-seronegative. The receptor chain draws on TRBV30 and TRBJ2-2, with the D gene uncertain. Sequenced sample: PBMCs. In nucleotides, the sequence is TGTGCCTGGAGTGCAGAGAACACCGGGGAGCTGTTTTTT. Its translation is CAWSAENTGELFF.